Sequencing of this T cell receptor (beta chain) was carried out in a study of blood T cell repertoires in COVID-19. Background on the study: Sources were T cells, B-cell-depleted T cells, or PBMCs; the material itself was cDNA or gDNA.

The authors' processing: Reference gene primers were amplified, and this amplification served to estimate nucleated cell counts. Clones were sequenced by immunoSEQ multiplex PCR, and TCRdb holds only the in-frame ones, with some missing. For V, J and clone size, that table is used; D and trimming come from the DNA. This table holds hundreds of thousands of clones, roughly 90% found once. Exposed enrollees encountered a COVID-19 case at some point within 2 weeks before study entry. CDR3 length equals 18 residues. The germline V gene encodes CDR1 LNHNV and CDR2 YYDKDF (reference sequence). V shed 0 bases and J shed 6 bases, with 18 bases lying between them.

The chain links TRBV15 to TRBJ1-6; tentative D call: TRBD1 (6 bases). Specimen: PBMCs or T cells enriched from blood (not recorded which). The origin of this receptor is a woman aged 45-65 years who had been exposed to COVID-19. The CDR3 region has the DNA TGTGCCACCAGCAGAGAAAATACTCAGGGGCCCCTTAATTCACCCCTCCACTTT. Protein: CATSRENTQGPLNSPLHF.